This T cell receptor beta chain appears in the sequencing data of a study of blood T cell repertoires in COVID-19. Study context: In each case, the material was cDNA or gDNA derived from T cells, B-cell-depleted T cells, or PBMCs.

The cohort comprised adults aged 18 to 89 years residing in about 25 US areas. Participants' own reports of clinical history determined their cohort assignment. The count of this clone is one. Sequenced by immunoSEQ multiplex PCR; TCRdb stores in-frame clones only, minus some. This repertoire shows 200,000 to 250,000 clones, under 90% found once; its top ten account for 3% to 4%. The junction had 7 bases not matched to a gene; V was cut back by 2 bases and J by 0 bases. CDR3 length: 17 residues. The germline gives CDR1 MNHEY, CDR2 SMNVEV (reference sequence). The sequence came from a woman in her fifties or sixties who had recovered from COVID-19. The sequenced sample was PBMCs or T cells enriched from blood (not recorded which). V is TRBV27 and J is TRBJ2-1; 7 nucleotides agree with TRBD1. CDR3 in DNA: TGTGCCAGCAGTTTACGAAAAACAGGGGCCTCCTACAATGAGCAGTTCTTC. This sequence encodes CASSLRKTGASYNEQFF.